The 15 T cell receptor beta chains below all came from one sample that was sequenced in a study of shared clonotypes between healthy human individuals. Some clones are missing from TCRdb's copy, which holds only in-frame ones; the method was immunoSEQ multiplex PCR. Found here are roughly 2.1 million clones, under 95% of them singletons; the top ten hold more than 1.5%. In the naive CD8 group, cells lacked CD45RO and were positively selected for CCR7, so terminally differentiated effector memory CD45RA+ cells were left out. Source material: naive CD8+ T cells from PBMCs. Every receptor here comes from a man younger than 35 in good health. Some clones in this sample may be carry-over from other donors' samples.

The genes are TRBV27 and TRBJ2-3, with D tentatively TRBD2 (5 bases). Germline CDR1 MNHEY, CDR2 SMNVEV (reference sequence). The ends were cut back, 5 bases at V and 6 bases at J, with 6 bases in the middle. The CDR3 is 11 amino acids. Here the CDR3 reads CASSQRDTQYF. The CDR3 DNA reads TGTGCCAGCAGTCAGCGGGATACGCAGTATTTT.

A word on this clone: Other DNA sequences in this specimen translate into the identical CDR3. This chain connects TRBV7-9 to TRBJ2-5; unclear D gene. The CDR3 totals 15 residues. V dropped 5 bases and J dropped 2 bases, with 15 bases sitting between them. Germline lookup yields CDR1 SEHNR and CDR2 FQNEAQ (reference sequence). The CDR3 is CASSPPLGSQETQYF. The CDR3 region has the DNA TGTGCCAGCAGCCCCCCCCTCGGAAGTCAAGAGACCCAGTACTTC.

This chain uses TRBV5-6 with TRBJ2-1; D is perhaps TRBD2 (6 bases). The CDR3 is made up of 15 amino acids. Trimming shortened V by 4 bases and J by 6 bases, and 17 bases separated the two germline ends. The germline gives CDR1 SGHDT, CDR2 YYEEEE. CDR3 region: CASSPPEGIRNEQFF. The DNA for the CDR3 is TGTGCCAGCAGCCCGCCGGAGGGTATTCGCAATGAGCAGTTCTTC.

CDR3 residues: CASSLVLRGGNTIYF. The CDR3 DNA sequence: TGTGCCAGCAGTTTAGTATTGCGGGGTGGAAACACCATATATTTT. The chain recombines TRBV28 with TRBJ1-3; D uncertain. Trimming stripped 2 bases from V and 3 bases from J, with 11 bases between. Germline V gene lookup returns CDR1 MDHEN and CDR2 SYDVKM. The length of the CDR3 is 15 residues. Variable domain in full (rest from reference TRBV28 and TRBJ1-3): DVKVTQSSRYLVKRTGEKVFLECVQDMDHENMFWYRQDPGLGLRLIYFSYDVKMKEKGDIPEGYSVSREKKERFSLILESASTNQTSMYLCASSLVLRGGNTIYFGEGSWLTVV.

The V call is TRBV27, the J call TRBJ1-2; D is unclear. The CDR3 is 13 residues long. Deletions cut 6 bases from V and 6 bases from J, with 14 bases between. Per germline, CDR1 MNHEY and CDR2 SMNVEV (reference sequence). The CDR3 protein is CASSPLGKHGYTF. In DNA, the CDR3 is TGTGCCAGCAGCCCCCTAGGGAAGCATGGCTACACCTTC.

V usage is TRBV7-3 and J usage is TRBJ2-2; 9 bases match TRBD2. In germline, CDR1 is SGHTA, CDR2 FQGTGA. There are 16 residues in the CDR3. With V trimmed by 7 bases and J by 6 bases, 12 bases remained unmatched. The CDR3 reads CASINGVAGVAGELFF. The CDR3 bases are TGTGCCAGCATAAACGGGGTAGCGGGAGTGGCCGGGGAGCTGTTTTTT.

The chain employs TRBV28 and TRBJ2-3; D may be TRBD2 (6 bases). The CDR3 consists of 17 residues. Germline assignment: CDR1 MDHEN and CDR2 SYDVKM. The V gene lost 7 bases and the J gene lost 2 bases, with 22 bases spanning the gap. CDR3 nucleotides: TGTGCCAGCAACTTACCCCTGGACTACTCCACCACAGATACGCAGTATTTT. Protein sequence: CASNLPLDYSTTDTQYF. The full variable domain, with the rest looked up from reference TRBV28 and TRBJ2-3, is DVKVTQSSRYLVKRTGEKVFLECVQDMDHENMFWYRQDPGLGLRLIYFSYDVKMKEKGDIPEGYSVSREKKERFSLILESASTNQTSMYLCASNLPLDYSTTDTQYFGPGTRLTVL.

This chain joins TRBV9 and TRBJ2-3; D remains unclear. Looked up from germline, CDR1 is SGDLS and CDR2 is YYNGEE. With 0 bases removed from V and 0 bases from J, the gap between germline ends came to 8 bases. The CDR3 length is 15 residues. As DNA, the CDR3 is TGTGCCAGCAGCGTAGAACGGATGAGCACAGATACGCAGTATTTT. It translates to CASSVERMSTDTQYF.

The J gene is TRBJ2-7, the V gene TRBV5-6; D tentatively reads TRBD1 or TRBD2 (5 bases each). The CDR3 is 14 amino acids. Germline V gene sequence: CDR1 SGHDT, CDR2 YYEEEE. V dropped 2 bases and J dropped 2 bases, with 11 bases sitting between them. The CDR3 DNA follows: TGTGCCAGCAGCTTTGGGGACGTGACCTACGAGCAGTACTTC. As protein: CASSFGDVTYEQYF.

The rearrangement uses TRBV9 and TRBJ2-1, with a tentative D call TRBD2 (6 bases). Germline lookup yields CDR1 SGDLS and CDR2 YYNGEE. V lost 2 bases to trimming and J lost 6 bases, with 18 bases between them. CDR3 size: 16 residues. CDR3 DNA: TGTGCCAGCAGCGTGGAGGGGAGCGTTCTATCCAATGAGCAGTTCTTC. Translating it yields CASSVEGSVLSNEQFF.

About this clone itself: In the same sample, other DNA sequences code for this CDR3. This rearrangement joins TRBV28 to TRBJ1-5; tentatively, D is TRBD1 (5 bases). Germline V gene lookup returns CDR1 MDHEN and CDR2 SYDVKM. V was trimmed by 3 bases and J by 7 bases, leaving 10 bases between them. This CDR3 comprises 13 residues. The DNA of the CDR3 is TGTGCCAGCAGTTTGCTCAGGGACCAGCCCCAGCATTTT. It specifies CASSLLRDQPQHF.

This chain uses TRBV5-3 with TRBJ1-2; D call uncertain. TRBV5-3 is known as an ORF, though its function is uncertain. This CDR3 is built from 18 residues. Between the trimmed V and J ends, which lost 1 base and 4 bases, there was a span of 23 bases. CDR3 coding DNA: TGTGCCAGAAGCTTGCACCCGTGGCCAACCAAGCGGGGCTATGGCTACACCTTC. Amino acid sequence: CARSLHPWPTKRGYGYTF.

This rearrangement joins TRBV27 to TRBJ2-1, with 9 bases identical to TRBD2. CDR1 is MNHEY, CDR2 SMNVEV, per germline (reference sequence). The CDR3 has 14 amino acids. Germline trimming cut 5 bases from V and 7 bases from J; bases unmatched to any gene: 6. CDR3 bases: TGTGCCAGCAGTCTAGCGGGATTGTGGAATGAGCAGTTCTTC. As protein: CASSLAGLWNEQFF.

V and J are TRBV7-2 and TRBJ2-5; D remains ambiguous. The CDR3 is made up of 13 amino acids. Per germline, CDR1 SGHTA and CDR2 FQGNSA. V lost 2 bases to trimming and J lost 4 bases, with 8 bases between them. This CDR3 reads CASSLKVGETQYF. The DNA for the CDR3 is TGTGCCAGCAGCTTAAAGGTCGGAGAGACCCAGTACTTC.

The chain couples TRBV19 to TRBJ2-7; 10 bases align to TRBD2. Unmatched junction bases numbered 8, after V lost 4 bases and J lost 2 bases. The CDR3 is made up of 16 amino acids. The germline gives CDR1 LNHDA, CDR2 SQIVND (reference sequence). As DNA, the CDR3 is TGTGCCAGTAGTACGGGGAGCGGGAGGGATCCCTACGAGCAGTACTTC. It encodes CASSTGSGRDPYEQYF.